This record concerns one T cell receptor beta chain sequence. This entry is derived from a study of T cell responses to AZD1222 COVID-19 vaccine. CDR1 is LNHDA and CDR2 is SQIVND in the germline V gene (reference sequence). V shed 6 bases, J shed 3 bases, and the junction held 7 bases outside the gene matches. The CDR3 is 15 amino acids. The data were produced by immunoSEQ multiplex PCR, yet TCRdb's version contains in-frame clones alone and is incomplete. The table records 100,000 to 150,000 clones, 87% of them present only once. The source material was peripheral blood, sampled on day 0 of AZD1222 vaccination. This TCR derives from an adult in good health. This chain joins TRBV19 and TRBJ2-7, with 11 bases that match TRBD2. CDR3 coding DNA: TGTGCCAGTAGACTAGCGGGAGTAGCCGACTACGAGCAGTACTTC. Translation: CASRLAGVADYEQYF.